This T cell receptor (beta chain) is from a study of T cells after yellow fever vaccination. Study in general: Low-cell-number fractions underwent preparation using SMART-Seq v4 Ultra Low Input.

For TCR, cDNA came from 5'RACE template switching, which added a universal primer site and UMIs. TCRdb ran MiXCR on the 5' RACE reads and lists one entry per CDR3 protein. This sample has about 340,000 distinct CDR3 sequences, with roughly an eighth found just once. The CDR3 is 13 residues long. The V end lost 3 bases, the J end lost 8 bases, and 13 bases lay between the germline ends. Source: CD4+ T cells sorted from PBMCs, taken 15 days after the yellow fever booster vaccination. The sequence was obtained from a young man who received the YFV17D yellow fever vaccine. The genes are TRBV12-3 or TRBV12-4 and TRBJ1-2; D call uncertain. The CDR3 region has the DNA TGTGCCAGCAGTTTGTGGGCAGTCGACGGCTACACCTTC. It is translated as CASSLWAVDGYTF.